The text below deals with one T cell receptor (beta chain). This CDR3 is built from 15 residues. V was pared by 8 bases and J by 4 bases, with 20 bases between. In germline, CDR1 is MNHEY, CDR2 SVGAGI. Source study methods: Estimation of nucleated cell counts was performed using reference gene primer amplification. The repertoire was sequenced with immunoSEQ multiplex PCR; TCRdb's copy has only in-frame clones and lacks some. The V and J calls and clone size come from that table; D and trimming were worked out from the DNA. The sample records about 250,000 clones, roughly 82% being singletons. The data were obtained in a study of blood T cell repertoires in COVID-19. Study-wide context: There were acute and convalescent COVID-19 samples, and they came from the United States, Italy and Spain. T cells, B-cell-depleted T cells, or PBMCs supplied cDNA or gDNA.

The source is a woman aged 65 to 85 with acute or convalescent COVID-19. The sample was peripheral blood. V is TRBV6-5 and J is TRBJ1-2, with unresolved D. The DNA of the CDR3 is TGTGCCAGCTCCCGAAGGTGGGGAGAAAGCTATGGCTACACCTTC. This sequence encodes CASSRRWGESYGYTF.